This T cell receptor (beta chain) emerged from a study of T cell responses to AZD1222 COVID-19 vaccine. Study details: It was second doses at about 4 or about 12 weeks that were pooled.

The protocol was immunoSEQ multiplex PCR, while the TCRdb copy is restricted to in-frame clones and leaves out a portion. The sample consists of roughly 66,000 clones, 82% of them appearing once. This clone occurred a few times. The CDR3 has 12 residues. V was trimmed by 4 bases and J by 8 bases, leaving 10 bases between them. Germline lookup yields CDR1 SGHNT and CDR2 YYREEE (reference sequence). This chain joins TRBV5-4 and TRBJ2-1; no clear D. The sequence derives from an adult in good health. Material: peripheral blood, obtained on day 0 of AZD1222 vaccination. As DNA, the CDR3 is TGTGCCAGCAGCGCGGACGGCGATGAGCAGTTCTTC. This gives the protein CASSADGDEQFF.